The T cell receptor beta chain described here comes from a study of cytomegalovirus exposure and HLA in healthy donors. A multiplex PCR was run with 60 Vbeta primers and 13 Jbeta primers. The repertoire was sequenced with immunoSEQ multiplex PCR; TCRdb's copy has only in-frame clones and lacks some. The sample lists approximately 150,000 clones, approximately 80% occurring once. V lost 1 base, J lost 9 bases, and 12 bases stayed unmatched. This CDR3 has 16 amino acids. The germline gives CDR1 LNHDA, CDR2 SQIVND (reference sequence). The specimen sequenced was PBMCs. The TCR originated in a woman aged 40 to 50 in good health and CMV-seronegative. The chain combines TRBV19 with TRBJ2-1; TRBD2 agrees at 7 bases. The CDR3 protein is CASSIASGSFFGEQFF. CDR3 DNA: TGTGCCAGTAGTATAGCTAGCGGCTCCTTTTTCGGTGAGCAGTTCTTC. The full variable domain, in which reference TRBV19 and TRBJ2-1 provide the parts outside the CDR3, is DGGITQSPKYLFRKEGQNVTLSCEQNLNHDAMYWYRQDPGQGLRLIYYSQIVNDFQKGDIAEGYSVSREKKESFPLTVTSAQKNPTAFYLCASSIASGSFFGEQFFGPGTRLTVL.